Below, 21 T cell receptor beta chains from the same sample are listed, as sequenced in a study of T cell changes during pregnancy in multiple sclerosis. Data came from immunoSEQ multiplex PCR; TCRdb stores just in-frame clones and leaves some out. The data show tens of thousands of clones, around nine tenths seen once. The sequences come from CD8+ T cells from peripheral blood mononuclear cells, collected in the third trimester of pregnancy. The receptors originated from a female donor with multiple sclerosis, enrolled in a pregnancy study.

Here the CDR3 reads CASSLVPTSGRGDNEQFF. In DNA form, the CDR3 reads TGTGCCAGCAGCTTAGTCCCGACTAGCGGGAGAGGCGACAATGAGCAGTTCTTC. The V call is TRBV7-9, the J call TRBJ2-1; 12 bases map to TRBD2. Germline V gene data show CDR1 as SEHNR and CDR2 as FQNEAQ (reference sequence). The CDR3 has 18 amino acids. V lost 1 base and J lost 5; bases outside the gene matches: 9.

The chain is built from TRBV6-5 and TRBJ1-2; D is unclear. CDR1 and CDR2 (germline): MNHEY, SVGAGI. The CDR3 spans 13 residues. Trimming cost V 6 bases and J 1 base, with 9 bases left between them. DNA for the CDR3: TGTGCCAGCAGCCTAGACGATAACTATGGCTACACCTTC. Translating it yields CASSLDDNYGYTF.

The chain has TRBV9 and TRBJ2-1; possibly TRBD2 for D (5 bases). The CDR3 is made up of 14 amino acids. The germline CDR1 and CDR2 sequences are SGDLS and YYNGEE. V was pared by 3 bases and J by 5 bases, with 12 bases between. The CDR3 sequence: CASSAHPEDNEQFF. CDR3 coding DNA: TGTGCCAGCAGCGCCCACCCGGAGGACAATGAGCAGTTCTTC.

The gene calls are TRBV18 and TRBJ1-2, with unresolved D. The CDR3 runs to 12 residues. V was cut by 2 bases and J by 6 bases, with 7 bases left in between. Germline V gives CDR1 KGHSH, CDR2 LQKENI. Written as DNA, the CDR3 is TGTGCCAGCTCACCAGGAGGGAATGGCTACACCTTC. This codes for CASSPGGNGYTF.

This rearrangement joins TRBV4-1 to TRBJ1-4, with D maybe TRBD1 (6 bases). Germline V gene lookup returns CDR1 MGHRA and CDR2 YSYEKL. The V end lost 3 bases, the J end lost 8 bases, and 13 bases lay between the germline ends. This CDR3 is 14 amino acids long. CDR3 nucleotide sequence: TGCGCCAGCAGCCAGAACCAGGGGAACGAAAAACTGTTTTTT. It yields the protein CASSQNQGNEKLFF.

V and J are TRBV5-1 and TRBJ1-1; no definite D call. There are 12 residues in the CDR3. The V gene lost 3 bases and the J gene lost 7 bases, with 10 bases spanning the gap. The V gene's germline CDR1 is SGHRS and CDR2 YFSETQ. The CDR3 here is CASSSESFEAFF. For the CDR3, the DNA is TGCGCCAGCAGCTCCGAGAGTTTTGAAGCTTTCTTT. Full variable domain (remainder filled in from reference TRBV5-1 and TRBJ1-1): KAGVTQTPRYLIKTRGQQVTLSCSPISGHRSVSWYQQTPGQGLQFLFEYFSETQRNKGNFPGRFSGRQFSNSRSEMNVSTLELGDSALYLCASSSESFEAFFGQGTRLTVV.

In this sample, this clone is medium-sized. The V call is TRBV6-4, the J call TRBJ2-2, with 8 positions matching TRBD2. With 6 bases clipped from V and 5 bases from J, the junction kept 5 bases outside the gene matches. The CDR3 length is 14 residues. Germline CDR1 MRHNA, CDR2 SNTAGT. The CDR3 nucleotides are TGTGCCAGCAGCGACGGGAGGGAGACCGGGGAGCTGTTTTTT. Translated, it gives CASSDGRETGELFF.

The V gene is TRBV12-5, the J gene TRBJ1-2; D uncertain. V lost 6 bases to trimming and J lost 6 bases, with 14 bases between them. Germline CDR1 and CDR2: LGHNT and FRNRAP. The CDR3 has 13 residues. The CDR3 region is CASGRETANGYTF. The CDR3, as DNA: TGTGCTAGTGGCCGGGAGACCGCCAATGGCTACACCTTC.

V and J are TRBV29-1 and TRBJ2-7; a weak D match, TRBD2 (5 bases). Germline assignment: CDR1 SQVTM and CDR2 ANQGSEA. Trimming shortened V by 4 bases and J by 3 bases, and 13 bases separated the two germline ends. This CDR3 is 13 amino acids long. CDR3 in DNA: TGCAGCGTTGGGTTTGGAGAGGGCTACGAGCAGTACTTC. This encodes CSVGFGEGYEQYF.

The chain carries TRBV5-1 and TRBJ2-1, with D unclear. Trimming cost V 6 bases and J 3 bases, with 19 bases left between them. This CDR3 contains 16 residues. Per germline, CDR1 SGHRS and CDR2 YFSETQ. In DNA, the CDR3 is TGCGCCAGCAACCCAATTGAGTTGCGGAACTACAATGAGCAGTTCTTC. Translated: CASNPIELRNYNEQFF.

CDR3 bases: TGTGCCAGCAGCCCCCGTCGGGCGGGCGCCTACAATGAGCAGTTCTTC. It yields the protein CASSPRRAGAYNEQFF. The chain links TRBV7-9 to TRBJ2-1; D might be TRBD2 (5 bases). There are 16 residues in the CDR3. V dropped 5 bases and J dropped 2 bases, with 16 bases sitting between them. CDR1 is SEHNR, CDR2 FQNEAQ, per germline (reference sequence). The full variable domain, with the rest looked up from reference TRBV7-9 and TRBJ2-1, is DTGVSQNPRHKITKRGQNVTFRCDPISEHNRLYWYRQTLGQGPEFLTYFQNEAQLEKSRLLSDRFSAERPKGSFSTLEIQRTEQGDSAMYLCASSPRRAGAYNEQFFGPGTRLTVL.

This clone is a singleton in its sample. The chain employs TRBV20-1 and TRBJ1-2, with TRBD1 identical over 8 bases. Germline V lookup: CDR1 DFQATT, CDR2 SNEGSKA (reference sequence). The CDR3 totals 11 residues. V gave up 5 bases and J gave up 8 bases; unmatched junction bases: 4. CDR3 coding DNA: TGCAGTGCTCCACAGGGGGAAGGCTACACCTTC. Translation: CSAPQGEGYTF.

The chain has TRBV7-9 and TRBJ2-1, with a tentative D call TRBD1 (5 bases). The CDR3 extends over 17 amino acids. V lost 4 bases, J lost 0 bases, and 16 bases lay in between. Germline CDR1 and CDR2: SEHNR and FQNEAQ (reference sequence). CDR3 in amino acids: CASSSPLGASSYNEQFF. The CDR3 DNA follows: TGTGCCAGCAGCTCTCCCCTTGGGGCGAGCTCCTACAATGAGCAGTTCTTC. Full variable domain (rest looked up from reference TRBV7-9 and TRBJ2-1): DTGVSQNPRHKITKRGQNVTFRCDPISEHNRLYWYRQTLGQGPEFLTYFQNEAQLEKSRLLSDRFSAERPKGSFSTLEIQRTEQGDSAMYLCASSSPLGASSYNEQFFGPGTRLTVL.

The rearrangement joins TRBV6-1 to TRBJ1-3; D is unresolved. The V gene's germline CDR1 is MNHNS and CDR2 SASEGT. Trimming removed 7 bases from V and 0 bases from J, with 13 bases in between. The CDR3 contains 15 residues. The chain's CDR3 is CASTEDEGSGNTIYF. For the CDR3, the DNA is TGTGCCAGCACGGAGGATGAAGGCTCTGGAAACACCATATATTTT.

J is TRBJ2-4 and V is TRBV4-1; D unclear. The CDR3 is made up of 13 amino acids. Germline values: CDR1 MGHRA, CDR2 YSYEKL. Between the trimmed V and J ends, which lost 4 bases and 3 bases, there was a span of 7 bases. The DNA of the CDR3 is TGCGCCAGCAGCCTGCGAAGCAAAAACATTCAGTACTTC. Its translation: CASSLRSKNIQYF.

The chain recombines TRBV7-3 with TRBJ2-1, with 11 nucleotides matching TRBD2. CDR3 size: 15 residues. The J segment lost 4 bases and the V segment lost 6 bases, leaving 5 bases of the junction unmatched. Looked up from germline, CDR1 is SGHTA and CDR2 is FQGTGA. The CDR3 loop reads CASRSGLAAYNEQFF. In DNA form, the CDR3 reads TGTGCCAGCAGGTCGGGACTAGCGGCTTACAATGAGCAGTTCTTC.

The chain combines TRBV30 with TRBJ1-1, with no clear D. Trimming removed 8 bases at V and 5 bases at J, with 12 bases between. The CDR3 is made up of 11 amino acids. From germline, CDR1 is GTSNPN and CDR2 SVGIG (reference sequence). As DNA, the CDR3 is TGTGCCCAAAGTGAGGGTACTGAAGCTTTCTTT. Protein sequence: CAQSEGTEAFF.

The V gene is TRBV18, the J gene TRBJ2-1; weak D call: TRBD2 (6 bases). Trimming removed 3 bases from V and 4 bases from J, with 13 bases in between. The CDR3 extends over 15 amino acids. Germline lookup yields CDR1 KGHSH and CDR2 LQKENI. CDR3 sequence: CASSPIGDLYNEQFF. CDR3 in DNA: TGTGCCAGCTCACCGATCGGGGACTTATACAATGAGCAGTTCTTC.

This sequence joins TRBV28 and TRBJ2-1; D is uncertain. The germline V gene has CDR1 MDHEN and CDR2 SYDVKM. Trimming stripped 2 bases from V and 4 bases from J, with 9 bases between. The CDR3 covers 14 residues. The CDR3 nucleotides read TGTGCCAGCAGTTTAGCGGTCACATACAATGAGCAGTTCTTC. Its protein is CASSLAVTYNEQFF.

CDR3 DNA sequence: TGTGCCAGCAGTTTGTCCGGGAACACTGAAGCTTTCTTT. Protein sequence: CASSLSGNTEAFF. The V and J genes are TRBV28 and TRBJ1-1; D not certain. This CDR3 is 13 amino acids long. The germline CDR1 and CDR2 sequences are MDHEN and SYDVKM. Trimming removed 3 bases from V and 1 base from J, with 6 bases in between.

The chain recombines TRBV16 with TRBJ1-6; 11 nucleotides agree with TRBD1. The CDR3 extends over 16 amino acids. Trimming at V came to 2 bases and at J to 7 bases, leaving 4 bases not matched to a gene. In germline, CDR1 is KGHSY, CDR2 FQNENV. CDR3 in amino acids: CASSQTGTGGNSPLHF. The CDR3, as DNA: TGTGCCAGCAGCCAAACTGGGACAGGGGGAAATTCACCCCTCCACTTT. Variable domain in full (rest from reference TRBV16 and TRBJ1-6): GEEVAQTPKHLVRGEGQKAKLYCAPIKGHSYVFWYQQVLKNEFKFLISFQNENVFDETGMPKERFSAKCLPNSPCSLEIQATKLEDSAVYFCASSQTGTGGNSPLHFGNGTRLTVT.